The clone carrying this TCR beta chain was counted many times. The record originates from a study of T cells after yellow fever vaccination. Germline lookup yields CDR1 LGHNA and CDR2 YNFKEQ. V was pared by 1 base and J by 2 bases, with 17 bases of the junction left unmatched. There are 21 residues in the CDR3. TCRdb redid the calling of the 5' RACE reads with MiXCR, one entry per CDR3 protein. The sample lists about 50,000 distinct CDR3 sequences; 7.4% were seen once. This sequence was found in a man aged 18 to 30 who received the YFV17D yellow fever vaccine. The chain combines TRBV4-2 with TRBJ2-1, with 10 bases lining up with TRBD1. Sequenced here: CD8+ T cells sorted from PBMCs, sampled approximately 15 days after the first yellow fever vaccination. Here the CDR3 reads CASSQVFRGIVGTGAYNEQFF. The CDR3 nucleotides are TGTGCCAGCAGCCAAGTTTTCAGGGGGATTGTGGGGACAGGGGCCTACAATGAGCAGTTCTTC.